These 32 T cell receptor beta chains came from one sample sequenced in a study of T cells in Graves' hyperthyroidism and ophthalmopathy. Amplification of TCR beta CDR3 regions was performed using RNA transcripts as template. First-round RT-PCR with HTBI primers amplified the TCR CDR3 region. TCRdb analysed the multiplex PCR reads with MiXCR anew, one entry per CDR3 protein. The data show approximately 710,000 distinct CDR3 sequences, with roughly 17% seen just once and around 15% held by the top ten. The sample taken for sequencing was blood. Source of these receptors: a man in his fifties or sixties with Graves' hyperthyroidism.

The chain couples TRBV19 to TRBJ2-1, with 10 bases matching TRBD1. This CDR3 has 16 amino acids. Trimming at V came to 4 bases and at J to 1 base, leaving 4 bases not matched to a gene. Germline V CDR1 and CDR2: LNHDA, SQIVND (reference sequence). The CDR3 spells CASSTRDRGSYNEQFF. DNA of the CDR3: TGTGCCAGTAGTACTAGGGACAGGGGATCCTACAATGAGCAGTTCTTC. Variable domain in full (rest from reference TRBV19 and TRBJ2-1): DGGITQSPKYLFRKEGQNVTLSCEQNLNHDAMYWYRQDPGQGLRLIYYSQIVNDFQKGDIAEGYSVSREKKESFPLTVTSAQKNPTAFYLCASSTRDRGSYNEQFFGPGTRLTVL.

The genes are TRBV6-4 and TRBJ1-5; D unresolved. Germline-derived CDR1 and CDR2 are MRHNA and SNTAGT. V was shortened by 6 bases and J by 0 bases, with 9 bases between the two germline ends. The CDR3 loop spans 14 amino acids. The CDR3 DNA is TGTGCCAGCAGCTACGTTCATAGCAATCAGCCCCAGCATTTT. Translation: CASSYVHSNQPQHF.

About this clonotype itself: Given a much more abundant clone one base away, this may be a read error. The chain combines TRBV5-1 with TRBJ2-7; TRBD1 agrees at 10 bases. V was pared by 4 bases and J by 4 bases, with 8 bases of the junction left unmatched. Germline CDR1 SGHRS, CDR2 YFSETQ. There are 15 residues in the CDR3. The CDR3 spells CASSLETGGVYEQYF. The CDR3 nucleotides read TGCGCCAGCAGCCTTGAGACAGGGGGCGTTTACGAGCAGTACTTC.

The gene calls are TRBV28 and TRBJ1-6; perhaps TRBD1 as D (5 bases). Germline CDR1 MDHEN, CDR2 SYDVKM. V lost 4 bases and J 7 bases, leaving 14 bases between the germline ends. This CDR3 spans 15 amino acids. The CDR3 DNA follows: TGTGCCAGCAGTTCGTCGGGGCCAGGGAATTCACCCCTCCACTTT. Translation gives CASSSSGPGNSPLHF.

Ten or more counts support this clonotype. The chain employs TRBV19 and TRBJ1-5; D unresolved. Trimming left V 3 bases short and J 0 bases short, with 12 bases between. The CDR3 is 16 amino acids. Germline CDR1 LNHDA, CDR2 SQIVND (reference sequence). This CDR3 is CASSIKTYHSNQPQHF. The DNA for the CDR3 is TGTGCCAGTAGTATCAAGACGTACCATAGCAATCAGCCCCAGCATTTT.

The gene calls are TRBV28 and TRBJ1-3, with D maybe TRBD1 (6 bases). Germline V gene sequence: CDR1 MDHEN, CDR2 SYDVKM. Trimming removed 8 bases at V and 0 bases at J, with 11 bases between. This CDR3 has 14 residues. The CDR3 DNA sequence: TGTGCCAGCTTAACAGGGTCCTCTGGAAACACCATATATTTT. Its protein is CASLTGSSGNTIYF.

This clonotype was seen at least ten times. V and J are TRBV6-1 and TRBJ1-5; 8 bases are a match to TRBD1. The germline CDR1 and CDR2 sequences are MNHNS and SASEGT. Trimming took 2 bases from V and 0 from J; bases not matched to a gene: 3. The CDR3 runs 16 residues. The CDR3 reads CASSEPGQGSNQPQHF. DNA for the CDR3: TGTGCCAGCAGTGAACCTGGACAGGGTAGCAATCAGCCCCAGCATTTT.

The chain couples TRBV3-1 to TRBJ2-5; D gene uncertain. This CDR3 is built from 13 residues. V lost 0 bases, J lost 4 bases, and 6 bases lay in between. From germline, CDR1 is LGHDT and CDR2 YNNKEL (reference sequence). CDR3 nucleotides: TGTGCCAGCAGCCAAGAAGTAGGAGAGACCCAGTACTTC. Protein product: CASSQEVGETQYF.

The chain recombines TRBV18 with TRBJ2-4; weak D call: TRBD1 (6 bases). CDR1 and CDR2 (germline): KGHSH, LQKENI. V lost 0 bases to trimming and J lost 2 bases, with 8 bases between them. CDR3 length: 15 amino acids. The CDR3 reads CASSPPTGPKNIQYF. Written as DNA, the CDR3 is TGTGCCAGCTCACCACCGACAGGCCCCAAAAACATTCAGTACTTC.

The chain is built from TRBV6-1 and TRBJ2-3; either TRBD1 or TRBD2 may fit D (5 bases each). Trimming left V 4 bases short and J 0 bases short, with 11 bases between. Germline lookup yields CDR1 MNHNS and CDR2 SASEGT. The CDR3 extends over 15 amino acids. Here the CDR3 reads CASSVRGESTDTQYF. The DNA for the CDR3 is TGTGCCAGCAGTGTACGGGGCGAAAGCACAGATACGCAGTATTTT.

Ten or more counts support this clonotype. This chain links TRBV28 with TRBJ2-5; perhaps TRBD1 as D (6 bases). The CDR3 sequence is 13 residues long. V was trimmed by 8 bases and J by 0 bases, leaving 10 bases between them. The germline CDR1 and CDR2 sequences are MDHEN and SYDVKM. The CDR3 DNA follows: TGTGCCAGCGGGCCAGGGGACCAAGAGACCCAGTACTTC. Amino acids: CASGPGDQETQYF.

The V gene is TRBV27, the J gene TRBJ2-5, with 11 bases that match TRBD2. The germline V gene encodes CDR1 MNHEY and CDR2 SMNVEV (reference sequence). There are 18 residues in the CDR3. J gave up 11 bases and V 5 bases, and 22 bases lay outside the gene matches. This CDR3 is CASSPPYPGLAGGRTQYF. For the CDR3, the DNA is TGTGCCAGCAGTCCACCGTACCCGGGTCTAGCGGGAGGCCGAACTCAGTACTTC.

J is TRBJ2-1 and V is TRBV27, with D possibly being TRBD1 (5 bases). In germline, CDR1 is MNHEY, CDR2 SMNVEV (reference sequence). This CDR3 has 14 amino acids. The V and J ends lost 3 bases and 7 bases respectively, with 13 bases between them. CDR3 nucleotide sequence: TGTGCCAGCAGTTTTAGACAGACGATGAATGAGCAGTTCTTC. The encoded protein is CASSFRQTMNEQFF.

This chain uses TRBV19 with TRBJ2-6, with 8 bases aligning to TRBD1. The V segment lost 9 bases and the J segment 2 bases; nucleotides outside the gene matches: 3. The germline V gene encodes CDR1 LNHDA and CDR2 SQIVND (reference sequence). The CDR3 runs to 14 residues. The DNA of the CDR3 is TGTGCCAGCCAGGGGGCTGCTGGGGCCAACGTCCTGACTTTC. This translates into CASQGAAGANVLTF.

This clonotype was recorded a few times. The chain's CDR3 is CAISDSGRAYEQYF. The CDR3 DNA reads as TGTGCCATCAGCGATAGCGGGAGGGCTTACGAGCAGTACTTC. V gene TRBV10-3 combines with J gene TRBJ2-7, with 11 nucleotides matching TRBD2. The germline CDR1 and CDR2 sequences are ENHRY and SYGVKD. Trimming removed 6 bases from V and 4 bases from J; junction bases left unmatched: 5. There are 14 residues in the CDR3.

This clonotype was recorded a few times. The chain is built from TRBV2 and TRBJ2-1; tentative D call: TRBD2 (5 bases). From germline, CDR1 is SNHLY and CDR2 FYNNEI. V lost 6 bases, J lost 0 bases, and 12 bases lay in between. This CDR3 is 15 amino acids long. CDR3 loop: CASRSGSFSYNEQFF. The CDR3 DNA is TGTGCCAGCAGGTCGGGGAGTTTCTCCTACAATGAGCAGTTCTTC.

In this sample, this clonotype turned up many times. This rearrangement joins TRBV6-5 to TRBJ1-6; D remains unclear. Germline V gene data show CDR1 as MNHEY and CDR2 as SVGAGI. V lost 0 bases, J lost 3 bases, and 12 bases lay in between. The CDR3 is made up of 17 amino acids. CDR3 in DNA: TGTGCCAGCAGTTACTCGTACTCTAGCCTCTATAATTCACCCCTCCACTTT. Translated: CASSYSYSSLYNSPLHF.

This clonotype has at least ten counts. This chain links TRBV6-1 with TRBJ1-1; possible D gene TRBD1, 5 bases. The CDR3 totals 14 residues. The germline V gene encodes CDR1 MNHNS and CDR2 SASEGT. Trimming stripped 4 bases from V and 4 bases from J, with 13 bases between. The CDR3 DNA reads TGTGCCAGCAGTGTGAGGGACCGAGGCACTGAAGCTTTCTTT. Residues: CASSVRDRGTEAFF.

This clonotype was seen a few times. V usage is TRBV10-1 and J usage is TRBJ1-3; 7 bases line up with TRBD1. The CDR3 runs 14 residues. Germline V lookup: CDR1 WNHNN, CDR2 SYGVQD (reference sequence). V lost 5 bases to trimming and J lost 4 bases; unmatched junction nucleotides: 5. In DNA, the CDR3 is TGCGCCAGCAGTACCGGGACAGCGGGAAACACCATATATTTT. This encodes CASSTGTAGNTIYF.

This CDR3 is CASSYSKLEDNQPQHF. In DNA form, the CDR3 reads TGTGCCAGCAGTTACTCAAAATTAGAAGACAATCAGCCCCAGCATTTT. V gene TRBV6-5 combines with J gene TRBJ1-5; D is undetermined. The CDR3 spans 16 residues. V was pared by 0 bases and J by 3 bases, with 12 bases between. Germline V CDR1 and CDR2: MNHEY, SVGAGI.

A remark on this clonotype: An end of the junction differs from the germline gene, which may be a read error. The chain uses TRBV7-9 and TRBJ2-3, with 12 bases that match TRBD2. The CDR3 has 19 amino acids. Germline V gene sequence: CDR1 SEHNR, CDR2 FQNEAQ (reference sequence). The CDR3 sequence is CASSVTRRLAGEVADTQFF. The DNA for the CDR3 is TGTGCCAGCAGCGTCACTCGAAGACTAGCGGGAGAAGTAGCTGATACGCAGTTTTTT.

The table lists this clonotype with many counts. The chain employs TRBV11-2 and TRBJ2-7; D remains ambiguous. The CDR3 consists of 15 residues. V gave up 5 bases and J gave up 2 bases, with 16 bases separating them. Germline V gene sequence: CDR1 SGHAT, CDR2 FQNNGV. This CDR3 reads CASSPPRVQPYEQYF. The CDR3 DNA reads TGTGCCAGCAGCCCGCCCCGGGTTCAGCCCTACGAGCAGTACTTC.

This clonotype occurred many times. CDR3 in DNA: TGTGCCAGCAGCTTAGGGCCAGCAGACCTACGCTACACCTTC. Its translation is CASSLGPADLRYTF. V usage is TRBV7-2 and J usage is TRBJ1-2, with D unclear. V lost 1 base, J lost 9 bases, and 15 bases lay in between. Germline lookup yields CDR1 SGHTA and CDR2 FQGNSA. The CDR3 spans 14 residues.

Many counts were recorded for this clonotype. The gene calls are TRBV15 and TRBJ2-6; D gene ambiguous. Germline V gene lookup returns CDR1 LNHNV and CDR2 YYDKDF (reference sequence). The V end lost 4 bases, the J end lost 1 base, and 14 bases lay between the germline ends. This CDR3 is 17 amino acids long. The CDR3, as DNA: TGTGCCACCAGCACGGCTCGCCGGGCATCTGGGGCCAACGTCCTGACTTTC. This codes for CATSTARRASGANVLTF.

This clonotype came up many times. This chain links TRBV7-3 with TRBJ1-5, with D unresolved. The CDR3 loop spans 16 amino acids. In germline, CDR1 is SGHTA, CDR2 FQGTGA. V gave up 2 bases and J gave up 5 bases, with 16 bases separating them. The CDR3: CASSLGGWAVHQPQHF. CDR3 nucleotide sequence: TGTGCCAGCAGCTTAGGCGGGTGGGCAGTTCATCAGCCCCAGCATTTT. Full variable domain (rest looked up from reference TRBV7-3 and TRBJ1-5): GAGVSQTPSNKVTEKGKYVELRCDPISGHTALYWYRQSLGQGPEFLIYFQGTGAADDSGLPNDRFFAVRPEGSVSTLKIQRTERGDSAVYLCASSLGGWAVHQPQHFGDGTRLSIL.

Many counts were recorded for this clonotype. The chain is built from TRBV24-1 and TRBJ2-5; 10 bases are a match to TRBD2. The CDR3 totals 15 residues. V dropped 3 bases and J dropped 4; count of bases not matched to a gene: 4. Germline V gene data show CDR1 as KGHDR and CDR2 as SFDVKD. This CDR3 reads CATSDPGTSVETQYF. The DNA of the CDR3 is TGTGCCACCAGTGATCCGGGGACTAGCGTAGAGACCCAGTACTTC.

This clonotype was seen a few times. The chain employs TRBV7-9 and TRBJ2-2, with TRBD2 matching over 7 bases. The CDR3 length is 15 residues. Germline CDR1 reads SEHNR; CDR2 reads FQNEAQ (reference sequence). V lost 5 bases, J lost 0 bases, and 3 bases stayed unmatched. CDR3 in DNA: TGTGCCAGCAGCCAGGGACTACCGAACACCGGGGAGCTGTTTTTT. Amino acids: CASSQGLPNTGELFF.

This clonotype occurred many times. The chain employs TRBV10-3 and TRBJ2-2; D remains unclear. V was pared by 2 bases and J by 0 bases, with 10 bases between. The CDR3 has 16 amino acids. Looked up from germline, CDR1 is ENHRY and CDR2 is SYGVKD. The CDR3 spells CAISERRLSNTGELFF. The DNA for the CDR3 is TGTGCCATCAGTGAGCGCAGGTTATCGAACACCGGGGAGCTGTTTTTT.

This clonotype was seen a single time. CDR3: CASSEGGGGVLPQHF. CDR3 nucleotides: TGTGCCAGCAGTGAAGGAGGAGGGGGCGTTCTGCCCCAGCATTTT. The V and J genes are TRBV2 and TRBJ1-5; 7 positions agree with TRBD1. Per germline, CDR1 SNHLY and CDR2 FYNNEI. The CDR3 is 15 amino acids. V dropped 1 base and J dropped 9; count of bases not matched to a gene: 9.

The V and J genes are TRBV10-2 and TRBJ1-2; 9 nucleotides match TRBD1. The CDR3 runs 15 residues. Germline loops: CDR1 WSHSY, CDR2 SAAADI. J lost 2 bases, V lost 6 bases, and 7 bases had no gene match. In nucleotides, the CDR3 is TGCGCCAGCAGGCTGGGACAGGGAAGAAACTATGGCTACACCTTC. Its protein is CASRLGQGRNYGYTF.

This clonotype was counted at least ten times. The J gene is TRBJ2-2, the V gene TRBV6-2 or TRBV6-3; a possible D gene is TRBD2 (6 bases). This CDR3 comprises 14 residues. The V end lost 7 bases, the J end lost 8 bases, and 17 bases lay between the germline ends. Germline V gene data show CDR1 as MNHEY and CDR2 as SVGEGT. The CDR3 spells CASTQDYPRGELFF. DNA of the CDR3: TGTGCCAGCACCCAGGACTACCCACGGGGGGAGCTGTTTTTT.

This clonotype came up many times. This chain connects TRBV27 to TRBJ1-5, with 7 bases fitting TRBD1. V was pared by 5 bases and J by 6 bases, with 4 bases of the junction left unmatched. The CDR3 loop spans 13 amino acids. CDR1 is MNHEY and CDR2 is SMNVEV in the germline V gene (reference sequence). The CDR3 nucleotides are TGTGCCAGCAGTCCAGACAGGGCTCAGCCCCAGCATTTT. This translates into CASSPDRAQPQHF.